One and the same sample provided the 17 T cell receptor beta chains below, sequenced in a study of Ad26.COV2.S vaccination and SARS-CoV-2 variants. Treatment specified: roughly 19 received Ad26.COV2.S at low or high dose, single or two shots; several received placebo; per-sample allocation not given. After the first vaccine or placebo injection, samples were drawn on day 63. The protocol was immunoSEQ multiplex PCR, while the TCRdb copy is restricted to in-frame clones and leaves out a portion. The sample holds 350,000 to 400,000 clones, around nine tenths seen once. The source material was peripheral blood, sampled in a trial of Ad26.COV2.S vaccine versus placebo. These TCRs come from a person aged 18-60 years who received the Ad26.COV2.S COVID-19 vaccine or a placebo.

The rearrangement joins TRBV10-3 to TRBJ1-4; no clear D gene. V was trimmed by 2 bases and J by 8 bases, leaving 12 bases between them. Germline values: CDR1 ENHRY, CDR2 SYGVKD. The CDR3 consists of 14 residues. CDR3: CAISEVGGSEKLFF. CDR3 DNA: TGTGCCATCAGTGAGGTAGGAGGGAGCGAAAAACTGTTTTTT.

The chain uses TRBV3-1 (or the pseudogene TRBV3-2) and TRBJ1-2, with D possibly TRBD1 on 6 matching bases. The germline V gene encodes CDR1 LGHDT and CDR2 YNNKEL (reference sequence). The CDR3 has 14 amino acids. The germline V and J ends were trimmed by 4 bases and 0 bases, with 9 bases remaining between them. CDR3 loop: CASSPDRANYGYTF. In nucleotides, the CDR3 is TGTGCCAGCAGCCCGGACAGAGCTAACTATGGCTACACCTTC.

The chain recombines TRBV6-2 or TRBV6-3 with TRBJ2-4; 12 nucleotides align to TRBD2. This CDR3 has 16 residues. CDR1 is MNHEY and CDR2 is SVGEGT in the germline V gene. Unmatched junction bases numbered 8, after V lost 5 bases and J lost 6 bases. The CDR3 bases are TGTGCCAGCAGTACAGGACTAGCGGGGATGGGAAACATTCAGTACTTC. As protein: CASSTGLAGMGNIQYF.

The chain is built from TRBV6-6 and TRBJ2-1; a possible D gene is TRBD1 (5 bases). The CDR3 contains 13 residues. Trimming removed 8 bases from V and 0 bases from J, with 8 bases in between. Germline-derived CDR1 and CDR2 are MNHNY and SVGAGI (reference sequence). CDR3 nucleotide sequence: TGTGCCAGCGGGGCCCTCTCCTACAATGAGCAGTTCTTC. This sequence encodes CASGALSYNEQFF.

The rearrangement uses TRBV18 and TRBJ2-2; D gene unclear. The CDR3 length is 15 residues. Germline V gene lookup returns CDR1 KGHSH and CDR2 LQKENI. V was trimmed by 2 bases and J by 1 base, leaving 8 bases between them. CDR3 in DNA: TGTGCCAGCTCACCAGTCGCAGGGAACACCGGGGAGCTGTTTTTT. Translating it yields CASSPVAGNTGELFF.

The rearrangement joins TRBV6-2 or TRBV6-3 to TRBJ1-5; TRBD1 aligns across 7 bases. The junction had 13 bases not matched to a gene; V was cut back by 7 bases and J by 4 bases. The CDR3 runs 16 residues. Germline V gives CDR1 MNHEY, CDR2 SVGEGT. The CDR3 region is CASTPIFGTDNQPQHF. The CDR3 nucleotides read TGTGCCAGCACCCCCATCTTTGGGACAGATAATCAGCCCCAGCATTTT.

This rearrangement joins TRBV7-9 to TRBJ1-2; possible D gene TRBD1, 6 bases. CDR3 length: 12 residues. Looked up from germline, CDR1 is SEHNR and CDR2 is FQNEAQ (reference sequence). Trimming took off 5 bases at V and 5 bases at J, with 9 bases between the two ends. Here the CDR3 DNA reads TGTGCCAGCAGCAAGGACAGTTATGGCTACACCTTC. Its translation is CASSKDSYGYTF.

The CDR3 DNA follows: TGCGCCAGCAGTTCCGGGACAGGGGAGCAGCCCCAGCATTTT. Its translation: CASSSGTGEQPQHF. The chain has TRBV5-1 and TRBJ1-5, with TRBD1 identical over 10 bases. This CDR3 comprises 14 residues. V gave up 5 bases and J gave up 7 bases; unmatched junction bases: 6. CDR1 is SGHRS, CDR2 YFSETQ, per germline.

The chain uses TRBV7-8 and TRBJ2-5; tentatively, D is TRBD1 (5 bases). Trimming stripped 1 base from V and 1 base from J, with 7 bases between. This CDR3 region has 14 residues. Looked up from germline, CDR1 is SGHVS and CDR2 is FQNEAQ. As DNA, the CDR3 is TGTGCCAGCAGCTTAGTACAGGTCCAAGAGACCCAGTACTTC. It translates to CASSLVQVQETQYF.

This clone was counted only a few times. The CDR3: CAISESITGYGYTF. Here the CDR3 DNA reads TGTGCCATCAGTGAGTCGATAACAGGCTATGGCTACACCTTC. The chain has TRBV10-3 and TRBJ1-2; TRBD1 might be the D (5 bases). The CDR3 extends over 14 amino acids. V lost 0 bases to trimming and J lost 4 bases, with 9 bases between them. Per germline, CDR1 ENHRY and CDR2 SYGVKD.

The CDR3, as DNA: TGTGCCAGCAGACTCAAGGCCTCACCCCTCCACTTT. This translates into CASRLKASPLHF. The rearrangement uses TRBV6-5 and TRBJ1-6; no reliable D call. This CDR3 region has 12 residues. Germline-derived CDR1 and CDR2 are MNHEY and SVGAGI. V lost 6 bases to trimming and J lost 10 bases, with 10 bases between them.

This clone was counted once. This chain uses TRBV12-3 or TRBV12-4 with TRBJ2-2; D remains unclear. The length of the CDR3 is 11 residues. Trimming shortened V by 7 bases and J by 5 bases, and 5 bases separated the two germline ends. The CDR3 is CASTVTGELFF. DNA for the CDR3: TGTGCCAGCACCGTAACCGGGGAGCTGTTTTTT.

The chain joins TRBV5-5 to TRBJ2-5; D not certain. The CDR3 has 14 residues. In germline, CDR1 is SGHKS, CDR2 YYEKEE (reference sequence). Trimming cost V 3 bases and J 2 bases, with 11 bases left between them. CDR3 DNA sequence: TGTGCCAGCAGCTCAAAAATACATCAAGAGACCCAGTACTTC. Translating it yields CASSSKIHQETQYF.

The chain combines TRBV9 with TRBJ2-4, with a possible D match to TRBD2 (6 bases). Deletions cut 0 bases from V and 9 bases from J, with 13 bases between. This CDR3 has 14 residues. Germline assignment: CDR1 SGDLS and CDR2 YYNGEE. CDR3 bases: TGTGCCAGCAGCGTAGCTACGAGGGGAGGCATTCAGTACTTC. Its protein product is CASSVATRGGIQYF.

The chain links TRBV13 to TRBJ2-3, with D perhaps matching TRBD2 (6 bases). The CDR3 contains 16 residues. CDR1 and CDR2 from the germline V gene are PRHDT and FYEKMQ (reference sequence). Trimming removed 2 bases at V and 1 base at J, with 13 bases between. For the CDR3, the DNA is TGTGCCAGCAGCTTATTGGGAGGTGTGGGCACAGATACGCAGTATTTT. It is translated as CASSLLGGVGTDTQYF.

This chain joins TRBV20-1 and TRBJ1-2; D unresolved. V was trimmed by 3 bases and J by 4 bases, leaving 9 bases between them. The CDR3 has 12 residues. CDR1 is DFQATT and CDR2 is SNEGSKA in the germline V gene (reference sequence). The CDR3 sequence is CSASRAGYGYTF. The CDR3 DNA sequence: TGCAGTGCTAGTAGGGCAGGCTATGGCTACACCTTC.

The chain links TRBV27 to TRBJ1-6, with no clear D. The CDR3 runs 17 residues. V shed 5 bases and J shed 8 bases, with 22 bases lying between them. In germline, CDR1 is MNHEY, CDR2 SMNVEV (reference sequence). CDR3 DNA sequence: TGTGCCAGCAGTCCTACGGGGAGGGAGAAAGTCGATTCACCCCTCCACTTT. Protein: CASSPTGREKVDSPLHF.